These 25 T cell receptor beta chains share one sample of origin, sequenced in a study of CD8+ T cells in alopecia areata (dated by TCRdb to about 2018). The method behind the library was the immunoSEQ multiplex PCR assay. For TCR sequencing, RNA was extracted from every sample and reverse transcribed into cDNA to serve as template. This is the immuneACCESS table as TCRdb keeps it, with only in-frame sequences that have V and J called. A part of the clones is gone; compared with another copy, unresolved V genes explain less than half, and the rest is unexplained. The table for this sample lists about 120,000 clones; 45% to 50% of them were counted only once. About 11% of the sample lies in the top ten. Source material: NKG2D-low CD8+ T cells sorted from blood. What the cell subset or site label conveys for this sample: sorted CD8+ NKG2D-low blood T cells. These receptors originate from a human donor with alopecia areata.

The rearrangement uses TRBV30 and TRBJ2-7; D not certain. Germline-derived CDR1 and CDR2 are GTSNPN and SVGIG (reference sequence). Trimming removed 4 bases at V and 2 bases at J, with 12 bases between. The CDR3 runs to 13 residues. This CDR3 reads CAWIGTNPYEQYF. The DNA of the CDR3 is TGTGCCTGGATAGGAACTAACCCCTACGAGCAGTACTTC. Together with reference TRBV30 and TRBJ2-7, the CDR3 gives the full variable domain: SQTIHQWPATLVQPVGSPLSLECTVEGTSNPNLYWYRQAAGRGLQLLFYSVGIGQISSEVPQNLSASRPQDRQFILSSKKLLLSDSGFYLCAWIGTNPYEQYFGPGTRLTVT.

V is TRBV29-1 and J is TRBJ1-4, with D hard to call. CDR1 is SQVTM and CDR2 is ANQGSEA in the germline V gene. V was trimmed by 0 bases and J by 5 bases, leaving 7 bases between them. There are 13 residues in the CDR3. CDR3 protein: CSVEDGLNEKLFF. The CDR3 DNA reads TGCAGCGTTGAAGACGGCCTGAATGAAAAACTGTTTTTT.

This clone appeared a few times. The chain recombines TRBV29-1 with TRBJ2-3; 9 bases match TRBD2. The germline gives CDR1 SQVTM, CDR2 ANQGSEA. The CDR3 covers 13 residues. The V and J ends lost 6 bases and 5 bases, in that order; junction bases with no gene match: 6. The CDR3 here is CSVPWRGGDTQYF. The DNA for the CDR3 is TGCAGCGTCCCCTGGCGGGGGGGAGATACGCAGTATTTT.

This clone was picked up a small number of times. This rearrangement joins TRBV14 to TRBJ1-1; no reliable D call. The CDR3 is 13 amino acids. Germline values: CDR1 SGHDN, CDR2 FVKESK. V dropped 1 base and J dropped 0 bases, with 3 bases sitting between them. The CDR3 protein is CASSQVMNTEAFF. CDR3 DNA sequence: TGTGCCAGCAGCCAAGTAATGAACACTGAAGCTTTCTTT.

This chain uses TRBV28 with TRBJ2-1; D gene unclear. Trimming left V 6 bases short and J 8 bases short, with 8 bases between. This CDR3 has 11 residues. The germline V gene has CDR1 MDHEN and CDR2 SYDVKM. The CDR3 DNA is TGTGCCAGCAGCGAAGCCCATGAGCAGTTCTTC. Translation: CASSEAHEQFF.

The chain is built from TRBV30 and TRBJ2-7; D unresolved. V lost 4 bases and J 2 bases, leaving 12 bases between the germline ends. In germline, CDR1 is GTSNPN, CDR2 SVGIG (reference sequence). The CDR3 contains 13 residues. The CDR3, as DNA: TGTGCCTGGAACCCCGGGTCTGCCTACGAGCAGTACTTC. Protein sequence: CAWNPGSAYEQYF.

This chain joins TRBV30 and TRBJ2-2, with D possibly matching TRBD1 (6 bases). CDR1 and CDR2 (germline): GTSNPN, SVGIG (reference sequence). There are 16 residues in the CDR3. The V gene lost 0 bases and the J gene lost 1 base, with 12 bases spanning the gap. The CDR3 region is CAWSVLGQMNTGELFF. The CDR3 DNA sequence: TGTGCCTGGAGTGTACTTGGACAGATGAACACCGGGGAGCTGTTTTTT.

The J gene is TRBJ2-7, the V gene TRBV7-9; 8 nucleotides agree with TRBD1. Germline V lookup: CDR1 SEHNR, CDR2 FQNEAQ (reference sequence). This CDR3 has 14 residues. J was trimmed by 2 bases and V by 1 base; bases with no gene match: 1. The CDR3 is CASSLEDRAYEQYF. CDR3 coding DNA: TGTGCCAGCAGCTTAGAGGACAGGGCCTACGAGCAGTACTTC.

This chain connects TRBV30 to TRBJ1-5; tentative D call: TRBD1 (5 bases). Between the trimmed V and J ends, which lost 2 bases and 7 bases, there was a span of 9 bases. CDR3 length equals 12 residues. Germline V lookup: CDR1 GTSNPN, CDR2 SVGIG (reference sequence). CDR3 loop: CAWSPGIQPQHF. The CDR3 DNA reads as TGTGCCTGGAGTCCAGGGATCCAGCCCCAGCATTTT.

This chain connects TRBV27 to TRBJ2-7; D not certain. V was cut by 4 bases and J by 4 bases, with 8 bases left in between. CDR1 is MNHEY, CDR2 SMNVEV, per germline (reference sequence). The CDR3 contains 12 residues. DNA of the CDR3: TGTGCCAGCAGTTCTCAGACTTACGAGCAGTACTTC. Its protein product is CASSSQTYEQYF.

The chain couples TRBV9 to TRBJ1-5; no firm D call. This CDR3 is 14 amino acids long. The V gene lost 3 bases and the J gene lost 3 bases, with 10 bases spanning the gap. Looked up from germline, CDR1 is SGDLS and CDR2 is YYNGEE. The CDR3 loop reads CASSDEGHNQPQHF. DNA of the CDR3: TGTGCCAGCAGCGACGAGGGTCACAATCAGCCCCAGCATTTT.

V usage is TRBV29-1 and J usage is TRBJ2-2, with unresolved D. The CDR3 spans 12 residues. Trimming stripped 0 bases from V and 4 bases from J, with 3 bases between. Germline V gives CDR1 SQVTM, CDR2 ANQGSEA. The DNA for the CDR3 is TGCAGCGTTGAAGATCGCACCGGGGAGCTGTTTTTT. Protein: CSVEDRTGELFF.

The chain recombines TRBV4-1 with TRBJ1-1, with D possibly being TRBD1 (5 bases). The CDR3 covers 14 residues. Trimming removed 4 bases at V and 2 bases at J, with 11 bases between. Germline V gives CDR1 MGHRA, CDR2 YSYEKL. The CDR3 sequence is CASSRKTENTEAFF. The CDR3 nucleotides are TGCGCCAGCAGCCGAAAGACAGAAAACACTGAAGCTTTCTTT.

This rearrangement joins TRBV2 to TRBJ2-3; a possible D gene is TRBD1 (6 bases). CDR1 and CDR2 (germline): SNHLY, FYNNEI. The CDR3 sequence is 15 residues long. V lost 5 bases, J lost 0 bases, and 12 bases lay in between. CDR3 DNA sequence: TGTGCCAGCAGTAGCAGGGGCCTGAGCACAGATACGCAGTATTTT. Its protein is CASSSRGLSTDTQYF.

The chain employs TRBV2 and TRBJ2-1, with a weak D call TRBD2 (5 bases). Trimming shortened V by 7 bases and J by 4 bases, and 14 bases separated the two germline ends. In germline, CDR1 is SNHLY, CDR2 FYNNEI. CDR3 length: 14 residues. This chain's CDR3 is CASNLIEGYNEQFF. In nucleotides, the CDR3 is TGTGCCAGCAATCTGATCGAGGGATACAATGAGCAGTTCTTC.

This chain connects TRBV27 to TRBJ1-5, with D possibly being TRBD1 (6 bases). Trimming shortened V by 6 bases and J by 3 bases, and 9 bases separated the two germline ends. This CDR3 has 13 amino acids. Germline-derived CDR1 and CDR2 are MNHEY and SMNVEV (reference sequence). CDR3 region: CASRTGTNQPQHF. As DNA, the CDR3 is TGTGCCAGCAGAACAGGGACCAATCAGCCCCAGCATTTT.

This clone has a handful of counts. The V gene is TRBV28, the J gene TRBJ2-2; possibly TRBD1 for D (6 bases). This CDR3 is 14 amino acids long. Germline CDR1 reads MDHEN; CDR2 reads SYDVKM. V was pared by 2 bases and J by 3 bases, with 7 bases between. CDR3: CASSLQGHTGELFF. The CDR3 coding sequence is TGTGCCAGCAGTTTACAGGGGCACACCGGGGAGCTGTTTTTT.

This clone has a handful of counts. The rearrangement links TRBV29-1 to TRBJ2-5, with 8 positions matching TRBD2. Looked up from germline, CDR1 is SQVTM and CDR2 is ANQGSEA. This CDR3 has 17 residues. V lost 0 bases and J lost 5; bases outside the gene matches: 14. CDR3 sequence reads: CSVEDEGPGLVGETQYF. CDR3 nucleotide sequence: TGCAGCGTTGAAGATGAGGGCCCGGGACTAGTGGGGGAGACCCAGTACTTC.

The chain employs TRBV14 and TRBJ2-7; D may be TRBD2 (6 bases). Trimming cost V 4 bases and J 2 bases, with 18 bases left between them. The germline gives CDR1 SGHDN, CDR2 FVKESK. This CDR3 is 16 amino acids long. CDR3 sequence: CASSRYHRDWTYEQYF. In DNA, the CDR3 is TGTGCCAGCAGCCGGTACCACCGGGACTGGACCTACGAGCAGTACTTC. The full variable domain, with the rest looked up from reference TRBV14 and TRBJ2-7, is EAGVTQFPSHSVIEKGQTVTLRCDPISGHDNLYWYRRVMGKEIKFLLHFVKESKQDESGMPNNRFLAERTGGTYSTLKVQPAELEDSGVYFCASSRYHRDWTYEQYFGPGTRLTVT.

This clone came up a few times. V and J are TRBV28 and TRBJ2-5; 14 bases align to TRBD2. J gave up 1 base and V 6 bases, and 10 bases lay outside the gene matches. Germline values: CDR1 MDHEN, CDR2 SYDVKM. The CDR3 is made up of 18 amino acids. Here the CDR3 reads CASSLGLAGAQVQETQYF. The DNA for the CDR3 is TGTGCCAGCAGCCTGGGACTAGCGGGAGCTCAAGTCCAAGAGACCCAGTACTTC.

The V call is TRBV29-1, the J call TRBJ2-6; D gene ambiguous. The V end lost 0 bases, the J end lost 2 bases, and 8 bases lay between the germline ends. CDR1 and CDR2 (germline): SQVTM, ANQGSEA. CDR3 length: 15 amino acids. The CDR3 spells CSVEEWPAGANVLTF. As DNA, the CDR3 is TGCAGCGTTGAAGAGTGGCCCGCTGGGGCCAACGTCCTGACTTTC.

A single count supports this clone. CDR3 sequence: CASSEGTGAWETQYF. CDR3 coding DNA: TGTGCCAGCAGTGAAGGGACAGGGGCGTGGGAGACCCAGTACTTC. The rearrangement joins TRBV2 to TRBJ2-5, with 9 nucleotides matching TRBD1. The germline V gene encodes CDR1 SNHLY and CDR2 FYNNEI. Trimming cost V 1 base and J 5 bases; bases outside gene matches: 5. This CDR3 comprises 15 residues. The whole variable domain, filled in from reference TRBV2 and TRBJ2-5, reads EPEVTQTPSHQVTQMGQEVILRCVPISNHLYFYWYRQILGQKVEFLVSFYNNEISEKSEIFDDQFSVERPDGSNFTLKIRSTKLEDSAMYFCASSEGTGAWETQYFGPGTRLLVL.

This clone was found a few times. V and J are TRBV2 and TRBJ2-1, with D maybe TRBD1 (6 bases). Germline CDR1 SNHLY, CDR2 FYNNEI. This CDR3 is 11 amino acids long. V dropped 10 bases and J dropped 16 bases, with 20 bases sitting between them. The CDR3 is CATLRLTGVFF. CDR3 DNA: TGTGCCACCCTGAGATTGACAGGAGTTTTCTTC.

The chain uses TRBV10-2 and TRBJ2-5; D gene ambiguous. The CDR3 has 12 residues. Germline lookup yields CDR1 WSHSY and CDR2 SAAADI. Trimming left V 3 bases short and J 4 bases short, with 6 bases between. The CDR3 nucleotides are TGCGCCAGCAGTGACTACCTAGAGACCCAGTACTTC. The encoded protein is CASSDYLETQYF.

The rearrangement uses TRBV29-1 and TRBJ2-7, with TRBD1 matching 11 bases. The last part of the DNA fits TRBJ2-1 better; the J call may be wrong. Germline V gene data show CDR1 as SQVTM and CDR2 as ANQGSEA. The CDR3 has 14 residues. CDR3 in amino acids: CSVTGTGGYNEQFF. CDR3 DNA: TGCAGCGTGACCGGGACAGGGGGCTACAATGAGCAGTTCTTC.